The sequence of this T cell receptor beta chain was determined in a study of cytomegalovirus exposure and HLA in healthy donors. Looking at the study overall: A previous analysis identified fewer than 130 million unique TCR beta sequences derived from some 170 million T cells. Study-wide results and limits: It was approximately 150 TCR beta chains that were listed as cytomegalovirus-associated.

PCR employed 60 Vbeta and 13 Jbeta primers. Repertoires were generated with immunoSEQ multiplex PCR, while TCRdb's copy carries only in-frame clones and drops some. The sample yields around 200,000 clones, of which the top ten take up around 1.1%. As for this clone: The antigen is not known.

J gave up 0 bases and V 4 bases, and 6 bases lay outside the gene matches. CDR3 length: 16 residues. CDR1 SEHNR and CDR2 FQNEAQ come from the germline V gene (reference sequence). The V gene is TRBV7-9, the J gene TRBJ1-3, with TRBD1 matching 7 bases. Sequencing was performed on PBMCs. The source is a girl aged 2 to 9 in good health and CMV-seropositive. This chain's CDR3 is CASSSTGSASGNTIYF. CDR3 DNA: TGTGCCAGCAGCTCGACAGGGAGCGCCTCTGGAAACACCATATATTTT.